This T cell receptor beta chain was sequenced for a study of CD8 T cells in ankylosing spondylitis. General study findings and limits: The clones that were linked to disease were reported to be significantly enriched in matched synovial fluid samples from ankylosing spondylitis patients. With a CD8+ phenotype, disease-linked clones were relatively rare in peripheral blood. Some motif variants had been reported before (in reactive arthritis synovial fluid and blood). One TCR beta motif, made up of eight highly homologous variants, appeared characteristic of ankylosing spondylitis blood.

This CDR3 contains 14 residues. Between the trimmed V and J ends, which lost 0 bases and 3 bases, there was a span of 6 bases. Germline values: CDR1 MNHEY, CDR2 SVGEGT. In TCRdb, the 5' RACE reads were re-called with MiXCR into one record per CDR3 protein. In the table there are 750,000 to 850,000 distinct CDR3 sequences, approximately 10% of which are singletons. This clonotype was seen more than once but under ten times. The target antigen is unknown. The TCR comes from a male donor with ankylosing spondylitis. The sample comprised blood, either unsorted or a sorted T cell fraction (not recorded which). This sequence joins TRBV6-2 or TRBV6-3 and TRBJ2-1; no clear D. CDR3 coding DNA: TGTGCCAGCAGTTACTCATGGGTCTACAATGAGCAGTTCTTC. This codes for CASSYSWVYNEQFF.